These 18 T cell receptor beta chains were sequenced from one sample in a study of beta chain features in type 1 diabetes. Sequenced material consisted of expressed TCRB transcripts (all of the isolated RNA was reverse transcribed). Data came from immunoSEQ multiplex PCR; TCRdb stores just in-frame clones and leaves some out. The data contain approximately 470,000 clones, around 28% of them seen just once; the ten biggest clones take up roughly 0.066%. The sequencing input was naive CD4+ T cells from blood. The receptor set was obtained from a man younger than 35 in good health.

Concerning this clone: This same CDR3 is encoded by further DNA sequences in the sample. The chain carries TRBV7-2 and TRBJ2-3; D is tentatively TRBD1 or TRBD2 (5 bases each). CDR3 length equals 14 residues. The germline V gene encodes CDR1 SGHTA and CDR2 FQGNSA. V lost 3 bases, J lost 3 bases, and 10 bases lay in between. CDR3 sequence (DNA): TGTGCCAGCAGCTTGGGGCCGGGAACAGATACGCAGTATTTT. Translating it yields CASSLGPGTDTQYF.

CDR3 in DNA: TGTGCCAGCGGAAGCAGCAGGGACAGGGGAGGGCAAGAGACCCAGTACTTC. Translated, it gives CASGSSRDRGGQETQYF. The chain joins TRBV27 to TRBJ2-5; 10 nucleotides line up with TRBD1. Germline V gene lookup returns CDR1 MNHEY and CDR2 SMNVEV (reference sequence). V was pared by 8 bases and J by 2 bases, with 14 bases of the junction left unmatched. CDR3 length: 17 residues.

This clone was observed a handful of times. This chain uses TRBV18 with TRBJ2-7; D is tentatively TRBD1 or TRBD2 (5 bases each). CDR1 and CDR2 from the germline V gene are KGHSH and LQKENI. The CDR3 runs to 13 residues. V was shortened by 1 base and J by 6 bases, with 10 bases between the two germline ends. CDR3 nucleotide sequence: TGTGCCAGCTCACCACTAGAAGGGACCGAGCAGTACTTC. Its translation is CASSPLEGTEQYF.

On this clone: Other DNA sequences in the sample encode the same CDR3. The chain uses TRBV29-1 and TRBJ2-3, with 10 bases identical to TRBD2. The CDR3 spans 13 residues. The junction had 1 base not matched to a gene; V was cut back by 4 bases and J by 3 bases. Germline V gene data show CDR1 as SQVTM and CDR2 as ANQGSEA. Here the CDR3 DNA reads TGCAGCGTTGTAGCGGGAGGTACAGATACGCAGTATTTT. Amino acids: CSVVAGGTDTQYF.

This clone occurred a few times. As DNA, the CDR3 is TGTGCCAGCAGCGTGGGACAGGGCCAAGAGACCCAGTACTTC. It encodes CASSVGQGQETQYF. The chain recombines TRBV7-2 with TRBJ2-5; 9 bases match TRBD1. V was pared by 5 bases and J by 1 base, with 2 bases of the junction left unmatched. The CDR3 is made up of 14 amino acids. Germline assignment: CDR1 SGHTA and CDR2 FQGNSA.

This clone was observed a handful of times. The chain carries TRBV30 and TRBJ1-1; the D gene is possibly TRBD1 (6 bases). CDR3 length equals 16 residues. Germline V gives CDR1 GTSNPN, CDR2 SVGIG (reference sequence). V dropped 2 bases and J dropped 8 bases, with 24 bases sitting between them. The CDR3 protein is CAWSWIVPSPQGEAFF. CDR3 in DNA: TGTGCCTGGAGTTGGATCGTTCCGTCCCCGCAGGGGGAAGCTTTCTTT.

The rearrangement links TRBV20-1 to TRBJ2-7; D call uncertain. This CDR3 region has 11 residues. Germline-derived CDR1 and CDR2 are DFQATT and SNEGSKA (reference sequence). The V end was cut by 2 bases, the J end by 2 bases, with 4 bases between. The CDR3 DNA reads as TGCAGTGCTAGATTCGCCTACGAGCAGTACTTC. Residues: CSARFAYEQYF.

J is TRBJ1-2 and V is TRBV7-2; no clear D. The CDR3 has 13 residues. Germline V gives CDR1 SGHTA, CDR2 FQGNSA. Trimming stripped 7 bases from V and 1 base from J, with 10 bases between. CDR3 residues: CASTGYNNYGYTF. CDR3 nucleotides: TGTGCCAGCACGGGTTACAATAACTATGGCTACACCTTC.

This clone has only a few counts. The rearrangement links TRBV13 to TRBJ2-1; 10 bases agree with TRBD2. The CDR3 runs to 17 residues. The trim removed 4 bases at V and 5 bases at J, leaving 11 bases unmatched. CDR1 and CDR2 (germline): PRHDT, FYEKMQ (reference sequence). As DNA, the CDR3 is TGTGCCAGCAGCTCTTGGACTAGCGGTGTTTTCCACAATGAGCAGTTCTTC. Translated, it gives CASSSWTSGVFHNEQFF.

V is TRBV7-6 and J is TRBJ2-7; D is undetermined. V was cut by 5 bases and J by 1 base, with 12 bases left in between. CDR1 and CDR2 from the germline V gene are SGHVS and FNYEAQ. There are 14 residues in the CDR3. For the CDR3, the DNA is TGTGCCAGCAGCCCGAGTAGGGAATCCTACGAGCAGTACTTC. Translation: CASSPSRESYEQYF.

A word on this clone: This same CDR3 is encoded by further DNA sequences in the sample. This chain links TRBV30 with TRBJ1-5; no clear D. Germline V lookup: CDR1 GTSNPN, CDR2 SVGIG (reference sequence). V was clipped by 0 bases and J by 1 base, with 7 bases between them. The CDR3 has 14 residues. CDR3 protein: CAWSVLGSNQPQHF. The CDR3 region has the DNA TGTGCCTGGAGTGTACTAGGGAGCAATCAGCCCCAGCATTTT.

This clone was counted only a few times. The chain has TRBV29-1 and TRBJ2-7; 12 bases line up with TRBD2. CDR1 is SQVTM, CDR2 ANQGSEA, per germline. CDR3 length equals 14 residues. Trimming took 2 bases from V and 1 from J; bases not matched to a gene: 0. CDR3 DNA sequence: TGCAGCGTTGAACTAGCGGGAGGGTCCTACGAGCAGTACTTC. It yields the protein CSVELAGGSYEQYF.

This clone was seen only a few times. V gene TRBV7-2 combines with J gene TRBJ2-3; TRBD2 is a possible D gene (6 bases). Germline V gene lookup returns CDR1 SGHTA and CDR2 FQGNSA. The CDR3 length is 15 residues. V gave up 3 bases and J gave up 0 bases, with 10 bases separating them. CDR3 sequence: CASSFSGHSTDTQYF. CDR3 DNA: TGTGCCAGCAGCTTTAGCGGCCACAGCACAGATACGCAGTATTTT.

The CDR3 protein is CASSLPAGLAGGADTQYF. CDR3 DNA sequence: TGTGCCAGCAGCCTCCCCGCCGGACTAGCGGGAGGAGCAGATACGCAGTATTTT. V usage is TRBV11-1 and J usage is TRBJ2-3; the match to TRBD2 covers 14 bases. V gave up 5 bases and J gave up 4 bases; unmatched junction bases: 11. The CDR3 spans 18 residues. The germline gives CDR1 SGHAT, CDR2 FQDESV (reference sequence).

This rearrangement joins TRBV19 to TRBJ1-3; D unresolved. V lost 5 bases and J 0 bases, leaving 11 bases between the germline ends. Germline V gene lookup returns CDR1 LNHDA and CDR2 SQIVND (reference sequence). The CDR3 sequence is 15 residues long. This CDR3 is CASSPRASSGNTIYF. The CDR3 DNA is TGTGCCAGTAGTCCGCGGGCGAGCTCTGGAAACACCATATATTTT.

The chain couples TRBV2 to TRBJ2-3, with D unresolved. Per germline, CDR1 SNHLY and CDR2 FYNNEI. This CDR3 comprises 12 residues. Trimming pared 5 bases from V and 0 bases from J, leaving 3 bases between. The CDR3 DNA follows: TGTGCCAGCAGTCCTAGCACAGATACGCAGTATTTT. Translation: CASSPSTDTQYF.

In its sample, this clone was seen a few times. The chain has TRBV30 and TRBJ1-2, with unresolved D. Between the trimmed V and J ends, which lost 0 bases and 1 base, there was a span of 9 bases. Germline assignment: CDR1 GTSNPN and CDR2 SVGIG (reference sequence). This CDR3 comprises 14 residues. CDR3: CAWSVGLLNYGYTF. The CDR3 DNA reads TGTGCCTGGAGTGTCGGACTCCTTAACTATGGCTACACCTTC.

This clone occurred a few times. The CDR3 DNA is TGTGCCAGCAGACCGGGACAGGGTTTCGGGGAGCTGTTTTTT. Translating it yields CASRPGQGFGELFF. V gene TRBV2 combines with J gene TRBJ2-2; 9 positions agree with TRBD1. CDR3 length: 14 amino acids. The junction had 6 bases not matched to a gene; V was cut back by 6 bases and J by 7 bases. Germline V gives CDR1 SNHLY, CDR2 FYNNEI.